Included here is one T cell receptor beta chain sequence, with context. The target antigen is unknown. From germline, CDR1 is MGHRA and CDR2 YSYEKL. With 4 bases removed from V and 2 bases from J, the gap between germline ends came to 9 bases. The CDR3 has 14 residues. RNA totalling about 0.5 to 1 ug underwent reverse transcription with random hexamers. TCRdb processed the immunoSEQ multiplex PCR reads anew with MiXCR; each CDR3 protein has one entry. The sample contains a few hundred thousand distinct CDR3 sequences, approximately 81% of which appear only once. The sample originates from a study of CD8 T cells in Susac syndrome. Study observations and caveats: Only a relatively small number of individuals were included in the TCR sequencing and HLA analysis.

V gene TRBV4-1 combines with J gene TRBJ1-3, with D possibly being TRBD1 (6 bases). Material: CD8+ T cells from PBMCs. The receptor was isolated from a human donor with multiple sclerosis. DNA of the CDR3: TGCGCCAGCAGCCGGACAGATGCTGGAAACACCATATATTTT. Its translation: CASSRTDAGNTIYF.